This T cell receptor beta chain was identified in a study of shared clonotypes between healthy human individuals. Sequencing was performed with immunoSEQ multiplex PCR; in TCRdb, only in-frame clones are kept and a portion is missing. This sample has about 1 million clones, with 65% to 75% found just once. This clone was detected once. Donors were healthy HIV-negative adults without recently reported acute infections or vaccinations. The CDR3 contains 15 residues. V was trimmed by 3 bases and J by 0 bases, leaving 8 bases between them. Germline V CDR1 and CDR2: ENHRY, SYGVKD. The TCR sequence derives from a man aged 18 to 30 in good health. The gene calls are TRBV10-3 and TRBJ2-2; no definite D call. Sequencing used memory CD4+ T cells sorted from blood. The subset is: CD45RA-negative fraction. Here the CDR3 reads CAISDGRTNTGELFF. In DNA form, the CDR3 reads TGTGCCATCAGTGATGGGCGGACGAACACCGGGGAGCTGTTTTTT.